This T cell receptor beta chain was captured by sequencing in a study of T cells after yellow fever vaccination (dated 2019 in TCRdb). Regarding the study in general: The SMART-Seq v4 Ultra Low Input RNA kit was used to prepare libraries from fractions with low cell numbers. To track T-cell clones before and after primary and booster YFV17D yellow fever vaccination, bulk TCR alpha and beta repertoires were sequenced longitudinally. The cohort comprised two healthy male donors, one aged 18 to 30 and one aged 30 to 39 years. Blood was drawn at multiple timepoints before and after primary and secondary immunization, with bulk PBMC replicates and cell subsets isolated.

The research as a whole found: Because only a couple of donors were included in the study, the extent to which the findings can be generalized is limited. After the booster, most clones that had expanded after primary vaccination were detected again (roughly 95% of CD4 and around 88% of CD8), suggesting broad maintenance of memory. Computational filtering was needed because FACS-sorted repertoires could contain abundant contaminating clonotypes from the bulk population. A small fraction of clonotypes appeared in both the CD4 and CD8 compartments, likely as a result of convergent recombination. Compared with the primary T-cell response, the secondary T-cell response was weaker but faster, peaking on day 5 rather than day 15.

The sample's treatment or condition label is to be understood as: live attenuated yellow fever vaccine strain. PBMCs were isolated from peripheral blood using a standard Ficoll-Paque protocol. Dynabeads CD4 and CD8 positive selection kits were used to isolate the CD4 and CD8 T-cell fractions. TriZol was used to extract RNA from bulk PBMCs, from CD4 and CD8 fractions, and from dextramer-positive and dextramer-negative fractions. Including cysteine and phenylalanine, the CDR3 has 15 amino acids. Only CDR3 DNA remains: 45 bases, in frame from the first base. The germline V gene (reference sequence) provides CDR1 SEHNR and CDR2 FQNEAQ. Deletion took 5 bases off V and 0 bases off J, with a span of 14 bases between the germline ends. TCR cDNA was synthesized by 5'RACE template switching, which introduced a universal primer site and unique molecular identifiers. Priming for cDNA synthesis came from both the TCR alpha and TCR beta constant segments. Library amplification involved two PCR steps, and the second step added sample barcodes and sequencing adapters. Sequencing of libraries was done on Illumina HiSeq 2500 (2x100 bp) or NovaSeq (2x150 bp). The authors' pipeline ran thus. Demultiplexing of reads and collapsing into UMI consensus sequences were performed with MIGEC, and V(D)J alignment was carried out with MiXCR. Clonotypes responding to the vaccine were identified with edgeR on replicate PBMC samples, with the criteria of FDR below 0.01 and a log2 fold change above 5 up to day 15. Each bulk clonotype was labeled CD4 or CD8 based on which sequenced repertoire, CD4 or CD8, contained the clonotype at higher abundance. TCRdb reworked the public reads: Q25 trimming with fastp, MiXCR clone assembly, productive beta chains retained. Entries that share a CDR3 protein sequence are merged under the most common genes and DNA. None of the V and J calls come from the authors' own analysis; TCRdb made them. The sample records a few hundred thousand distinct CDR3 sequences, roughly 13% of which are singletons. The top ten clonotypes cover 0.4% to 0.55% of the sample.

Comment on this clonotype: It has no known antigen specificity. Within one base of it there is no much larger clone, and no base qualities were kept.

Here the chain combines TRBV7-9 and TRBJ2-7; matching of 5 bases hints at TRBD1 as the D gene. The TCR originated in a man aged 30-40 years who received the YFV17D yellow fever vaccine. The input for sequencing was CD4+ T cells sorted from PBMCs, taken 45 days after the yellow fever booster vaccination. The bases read TGTGCCAGCAGCCTCGACAGTACCAACTCCTACGAGCAGTACTTC. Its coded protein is CASSLDSTNSYEQYF.